Presented here are 15 T cell receptor beta chains from one specimen sequenced in a study of blood T cells in healthy people across ages. The use of a sample-barcoded 5' primer and a J-beta primer mix characterized a second PCR of roughly 7 to 11 cycles. In TCRdb, the 5' RACE reads were re-called with MiXCR into one record per CDR3 protein. The sample lists roughly 2 million distinct CDR3 sequences, less than 50% occurring once. Sequencing input: blood. Receptors originate from a woman in her 40s in good health.

The chain links TRBV2 to TRBJ1-4, with D hard to call. Germline assignment: CDR1 SNHLY and CDR2 FYNNEI. The ends were cut back, 4 bases at V and 7 bases at J, with 16 bases in the middle. The CDR3 extends over 15 amino acids. The CDR3 DNA reads as TGTGCCAGCAGTGCAGTCGGCGGATTCCTTGAAAAACTGTTTTTT. Translating it yields CASSAVGGFLEKLFF.

This clonotype has more than one count but fewer than ten. This rearrangement joins TRBV12-3 or TRBV12-4 to TRBJ2-3, with D tentatively TRBD2 (5 bases). Trimming shortened V by 9 bases and J by 5 bases, and 9 bases separated the two germline ends. The CDR3 loop spans 11 amino acids. CDR3: CARARGDTQYF. The CDR3 nucleotides are TGTGCCAGAGCTCGGGGAGATACGCAGTATTTT.

V and J are TRBV24-1 and TRBJ2-1, with 7 positions matching TRBD2. CDR3 size: 15 residues. The V segment lost 4 bases and the J segment 7 bases; nucleotides outside the gene matches: 9. Germline assignment: CDR1 KGHDR and CDR2 SFDVKD. CDR3 loop: CATSEPGRGVNEQFF. DNA of the CDR3: TGTGCCACCAGTGAACCGGGACGGGGGGTGAATGAGCAGTTCTTC.

The chain uses TRBV6-1 and TRBJ1-2; 10 bases map to TRBD1. The CDR3 contains 14 residues. V shed 4 bases and J 8 bases; nucleotides not matched to a gene: 7. Germline V gene sequence: CDR1 MNHNS, CDR2 SASEGT. The CDR3 protein is CASSGPTGGRGYTF. The CDR3, as DNA: TGTGCCAGCAGTGGACCGACAGGGGGCAGGGGCTACACCTTC.

This sequence joins TRBV9 and TRBJ2-3; 8 bases are shared with TRBD1. In germline, CDR1 is SGDLS, CDR2 YYNGEE. The ends lost 5 bases at V and 0 bases at J; junction bases unmatched: 8. The CDR3 has 16 amino acids. In DNA form, the CDR3 reads TGTGCCAGCAGGCGAGGACGGGACAGGAGCACAGATACGCAGTATTTT. Protein: CASRRGRDRSTDTQYF. Using reference TRBV9 and TRBJ2-3 for the parts outside the CDR3, the full variable domain is DSGVTQTPKHLITATGQRVTLRCSPRSGDLSVYWYQQSLDQGLQFLIQYYNGEERAKGNILERFSAQQFPDLHSELNLSSLELGDSALYFCASRRGRDRSTDTQYFGPGTRLTVL.

This clonotype was detected once. This chain joins TRBV9 and TRBJ2-1; 10 bases agree with TRBD2. CDR1 SGDLS and CDR2 YYNGEE come from the germline V gene. CDR3 length: 15 amino acids. V dropped 6 bases and J dropped 7; count of bases not matched to a gene: 10. CDR3 residues: CASMTSGGAANEQFF. DNA of the CDR3: TGTGCCAGCATGACCAGCGGGGGGGCCGCAAATGAGCAGTTCTTC.

The chain is built from TRBV12-3 or TRBV12-4 and TRBJ2-5, with D possibly TRBD2 on 6 matching bases. The CDR3 extends over 15 amino acids. Trimming took off 3 bases at V and 1 base at J, with 12 bases between the two ends. In DNA, the CDR3 is TGTGCCAGCAGTTTCGCGGGGAACCCCCAAGAGACCCAGTACTTC. Its protein product is CASSFAGNPQETQYF.

The chain uses TRBV9 and TRBJ1-1; D not resolved. V lost 0 bases and J lost 0, with 6 bases in between. This CDR3 has 14 amino acids. Germline values: CDR1 SGDLS, CDR2 YYNGEE. CDR3 bases: TGTGCCAGCAGCGTAGCTACTTTGAACACTGAAGCTTTCTTT. Translation: CASSVATLNTEAFF.

The V and J genes are TRBV7-9 and TRBJ2-1, with 8 bases identical to TRBD2. Trimming at V came to 2 bases and at J to 5 bases, leaving 14 bases not matched to a gene. The CDR3 runs to 18 residues. The germline CDR1 and CDR2 sequences are SEHNR and FQNEAQ (reference sequence). CDR3: CASSLKLAVLVINNEQFF. CDR3 in DNA: TGTGCCAGCAGCTTAAAACTAGCGGTTCTCGTTATAAACAATGAGCAGTTCTTC.

The chain has TRBV4-1 and TRBJ2-7; a weak D match, TRBD1 (7 bases). The germline CDR1 and CDR2 sequences are MGHRA and YSYEKL. Trimming pared 3 bases from V and 2 bases from J, leaving 14 bases between. The CDR3 loop spans 15 amino acids. DNA for the CDR3: TGCGCCAGCAGCCACGGTCAGGGGGGAACCTACGAGCAGTACTTC. Its protein is CASSHGQGGTYEQYF.

The chain recombines TRBV29-1 with TRBJ2-1, with 15 bases fitting TRBD2. The germline gives CDR1 SQVTM, CDR2 ANQGSEA. V shed 3 bases and J 12 bases; nucleotides not matched to a gene: 12. The CDR3 has 16 residues. In nucleotides, the CDR3 is TGCAGCGTTGACGGACTAGCGGGGGGGCACCCAGGGGGGCAGTTCTTC. This codes for CSVDGLAGGHPGGQFF.

This clonotype was detected only a few times. The rearrangement links TRBV20-1 to TRBJ2-1; D might be TRBD1 (6 bases). The V and J ends lost 6 bases and 3 bases respectively, with 15 bases between them. The V gene's germline CDR1 is DFQATT and CDR2 SNEGSKA (reference sequence). The length of the CDR3 is 14 residues. In nucleotides, the CDR3 is TGCAGTGCGGTAGGGGCGACAGGCTACAATGAGCAGTTCTTC. Protein sequence: CSAVGATGYNEQFF.

The rearrangement uses TRBV11-2 and TRBJ2-3, with TRBD2 matching over 11 bases. The junction had 10 bases not matched to a gene; V was cut back by 2 bases and J by 6 bases. Germline loops: CDR1 SGHAT, CDR2 FQNNGV. The CDR3 loop spans 17 amino acids. In nucleotides, the CDR3 is TGTGCCAGCAGCTTAAACCACCGACTAGCGGGGCAGGATACGCAGTATTTT. Translating gives CASSLNHRLAGQDTQYF.

This clonotype came up once. The rearrangement links TRBV10-3 to TRBJ1-5; a possible D gene is TRBD1 (5 bases). CDR3 size: 16 residues. The germline V gene encodes CDR1 ENHRY and CDR2 SYGVKD. Trimming took off 4 bases at V and 4 bases at J, with 17 bases between the two ends. CDR3 in DNA: TGTGCCATCAGTGCGCGACAGAGACCCGTTAATCAGCCCCAGCATTTT. It yields the protein CAISARQRPVNQPQHF.

This clonotype was seen a few times. V usage is TRBV9 and J usage is TRBJ2-6, with D perhaps TRBD1 or TRBD2 (5 bases each). This CDR3 is 18 amino acids long. V was cut by 0 bases and J by 1 base, with 14 bases left in between. In germline, CDR1 is SGDLS, CDR2 YYNGEE. The chain's CDR3 is CASSVASLGESGANVLTF. CDR3 DNA sequence: TGTGCCAGCAGCGTAGCCTCGTTGGGGGAGTCTGGGGCCAACGTCCTGACTTTC.